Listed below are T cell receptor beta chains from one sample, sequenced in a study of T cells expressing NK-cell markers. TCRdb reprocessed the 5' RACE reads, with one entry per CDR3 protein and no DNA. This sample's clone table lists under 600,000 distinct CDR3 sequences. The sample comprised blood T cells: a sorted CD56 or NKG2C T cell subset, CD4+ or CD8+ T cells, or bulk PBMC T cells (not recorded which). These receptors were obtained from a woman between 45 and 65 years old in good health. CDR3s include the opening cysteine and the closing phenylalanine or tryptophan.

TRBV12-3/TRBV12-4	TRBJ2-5	CASSFGQTTQYF
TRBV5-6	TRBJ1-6	CASSPESSYNSPLHF
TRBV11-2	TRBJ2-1	CASSLFNNEQFF
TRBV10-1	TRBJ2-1	CASSESSGVGPGNEQFF
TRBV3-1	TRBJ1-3	CASTPGGGNTIYF
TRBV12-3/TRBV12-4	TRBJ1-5	CASSLEDPRSNQPQHF
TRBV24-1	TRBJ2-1	CATQNQGSYNEQFF
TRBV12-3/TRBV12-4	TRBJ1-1	CASSLTRGAWTEAFF
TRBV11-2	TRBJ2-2	CASSLHWGTGELFF
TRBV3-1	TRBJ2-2	CASSQDRVVRNTGELFF
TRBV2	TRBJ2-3	CASTSDGVGTDTQYF
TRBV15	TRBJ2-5	CATSRVGTGVQETQYF
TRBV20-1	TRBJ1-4	CSARDQQGGYNEKLFF
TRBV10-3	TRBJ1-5	CATQGVLRNNQPQHF
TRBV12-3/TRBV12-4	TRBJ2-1	CATRIASFYNEQFF
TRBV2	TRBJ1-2	CASKGSYGYTF
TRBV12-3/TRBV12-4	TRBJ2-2	CASSEQGGVGPGELFF
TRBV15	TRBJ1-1	CATSRQRVAEAFF
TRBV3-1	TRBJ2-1	CASSPAVQTYNEQFF
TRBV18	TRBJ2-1	CASSNRAENEQFF
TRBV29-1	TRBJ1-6	CSVEDPSINSPLHF
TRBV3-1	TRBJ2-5	CASSRPGTGGETQYF
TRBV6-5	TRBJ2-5	CASSPPGLAGVETQYF
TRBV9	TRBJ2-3	CASSTQGDRTDTQYF
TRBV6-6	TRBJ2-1	CASSRGGLAGEWSGSYNEQFF
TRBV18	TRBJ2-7	CASSPLAGASTYEQYF
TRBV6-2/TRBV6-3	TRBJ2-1	CASSHASGVNNEQFF
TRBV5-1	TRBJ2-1	CASSLGVAGGLNEQFF
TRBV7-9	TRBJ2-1	CASSLAAGFSTNEQFF
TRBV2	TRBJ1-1	CASSDRETEAFF
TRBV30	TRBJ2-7	CAWSLLPREQYF
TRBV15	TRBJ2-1	CATSRDGQYNEQFF
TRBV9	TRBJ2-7	CASSPSGTGEYEQYF
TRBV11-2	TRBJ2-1	CASSLLLGRNEQFF
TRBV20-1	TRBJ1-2	CSARDLTAGHGYTF
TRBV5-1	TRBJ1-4	CASSLEPATNEKLFF
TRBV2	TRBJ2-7	CASSPHSQGGEQYF
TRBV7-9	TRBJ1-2	CASSLAPSGGGFYGYTF
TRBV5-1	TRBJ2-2	CASSLALGRASSGELFF
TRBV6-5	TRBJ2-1	CASRLAGGEQFF
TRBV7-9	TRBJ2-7	CASSLPPGQGKAEQYF
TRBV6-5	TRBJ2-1	CASSEPRRGEQFF
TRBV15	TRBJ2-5	CATSRVDYQETQYF
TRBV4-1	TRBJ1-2	CASSHGLQGNYGYTF
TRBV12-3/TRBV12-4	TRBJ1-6	CASSTGGPNSPLHF
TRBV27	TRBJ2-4	CATRDRVRLAGGPVKNIQYF
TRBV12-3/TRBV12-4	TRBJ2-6	CASSFLQGDSGANVLTF
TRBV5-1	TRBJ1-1	CASSALGQPDTEAFF
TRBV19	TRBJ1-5	CASSIQAGGQPQHF
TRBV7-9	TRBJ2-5	CASSPPGLGRQETQYF
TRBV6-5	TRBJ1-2	CASGIRGADPNYGYTF